This entry lists 27 T cell receptor beta chains sequenced from one sample in a study of shared clonotypes between healthy human individuals. The table came from immunoSEQ multiplex PCR; TCRdb's copy has only in-frame clones and leaves some out. The sample has over a million clones; approximately 72% are singletons. Sequencing used memory CD4+ T cells sorted from blood. Documented subset: CD45RA-negative fraction. The receptors shown here come from a man between 18 and 35 years old in good health.

This clone has only a few counts. The chain uses TRBV5-1 and TRBJ2-1, with D tentatively TRBD1 (6 bases). The ends were cut back, 4 bases at V and 5 bases at J, with 16 bases in the middle. The CDR3 runs to 15 residues. Germline CDR1 is SGHRS and CDR2 is YFSETQ. The CDR3, as DNA: TGCGCCAGCAGCCCCGCTGGGGGCAGTAACAATGAGCAGTTCTTC. This encodes CASSPAGGSNNEQFF.

The rearrangement joins TRBV5-4 to TRBJ1-2, with 9 bases that match TRBD1. The V gene's germline CDR1 is SGHNT and CDR2 YYREEE (reference sequence). V gave up 4 bases and J gave up 3 bases; unmatched junction bases: 7. The CDR3 consists of 15 residues. Here the CDR3 DNA reads TGTGCCAGCAGCGCAAGGACAGGGGATTACTATGGCTACACCTTC. Amino acid sequence: CASSARTGDYYGYTF.

The chain has TRBV13 and TRBJ2-7; the match to TRBD2 covers 8 bases. Germline assignment: CDR1 PRHDT and CDR2 FYEKMQ (reference sequence). After removal of 5 bases from V and 4 bases from J, the junction contained 10 bases not matched to a gene. The CDR3 is 15 amino acids. The CDR3 sequence: CASSAHLAGMYEQYF. The CDR3 DNA sequence: TGTGCCAGCAGCGCCCACTTAGCGGGAATGTACGAGCAGTACTTC.

This chain links TRBV5-1 with TRBJ2-3; D not certain. The ends were cut back, 4 bases at V and 2 bases at J, with 14 bases in the middle. Germline loops: CDR1 SGHRS, CDR2 YFSETQ. The CDR3 is made up of 15 amino acids. The CDR3 region has the DNA TGCGCCAGCAGCGCCTTAAGGAAGAACACAGATACGCAGTATTTT. Its translation: CASSALRKNTDTQYF.

A note on this clone: Mismatch with germline at one junction end may stem from a read error. The chain joins TRBV7-2 to TRBJ2-1, with D perhaps matching TRBD1 or TRBD2 (5 bases each). The CDR3 has 13 residues. Per germline, CDR1 SGHTA and CDR2 FQGNSA. This CDR3 reads CASSRDLDNEQFF. DNA for the CDR3: TGTGCCAGCAGCCGGGACCTAGACAATGAACAGTTCTTC.

Concerning this clone itself: The junction departs from germline at one end; a sequencing error may be responsible. The genes are TRBV20-1 and TRBJ2-1; D gene uncertain. This CDR3 is 11 amino acids long. Looked up from germline, CDR1 is DFQATT and CDR2 is SNEGSKA (reference sequence). CDR3 in DNA: TGCAGTGCTGGAGAGCTAGGGGAGCAGTTCTTC. Its translation is CSAGELGEQFF.

The J gene is TRBJ2-7, the V gene TRBV11-2; 8 bases match TRBD1. The germline V gene encodes CDR1 SGHAT and CDR2 FQNNGV. CDR3 size: 14 residues. V lost 6 bases and J lost 2; bases outside the gene matches: 6. The CDR3 DNA sequence: TGTGCCAGCAGGCTGGGACAGGCTGCCTACGAGCAGTACTTC. It encodes CASRLGQAAYEQYF.

This sequence joins TRBV11-2 and TRBJ1-1; D is unresolved. The CDR3 has 16 residues. Germline V gives CDR1 SGHAT, CDR2 FQNNGV. V dropped 1 base and J dropped 2 bases, with 14 bases sitting between them. The CDR3 DNA reads as TGTGCCAGCAGCTTAGTGGGAGGAAACCTAAACACTGAAGCTTTCTTT. Its protein is CASSLVGGNLNTEAFF.

This rearrangement joins TRBV7-3 to TRBJ2-3; TRBD2 matches at 10 bases. The CDR3 loop spans 17 amino acids. The trim removed 6 bases at V and 2 bases at J, leaving 11 bases unmatched. The germline V gene has CDR1 SGHTA and CDR2 FQGTGA. As DNA, the CDR3 is TGTGCCAGCAGTCGAACTCTAGCGGGGGCGAACACAGATACGCAGTATTTT. Its translation is CASSRTLAGANTDTQYF.

This clone was detected ten times or more. J is TRBJ2-1 and V is TRBV30; D not resolved. V lost 0 bases, J lost 6 bases, and 9 bases lay in between. The germline V gene encodes CDR1 GTSNPN and CDR2 SVGIG (reference sequence). The CDR3 has 13 residues. CDR3 DNA sequence: TGTGCCTGGAGTGTACGTTTTGGCAATGAGCAGTTCTTC. It is translated as CAWSVRFGNEQFF.

The rearrangement uses TRBV19 and TRBJ1-2, with TRBD1 matching 8 bases. Germline trimming cut 7 bases from V and 7 bases from J; bases unmatched to any gene: 5. The CDR3 sequence is 12 residues long. Germline CDR1 LNHDA, CDR2 SQIVND (reference sequence). CDR3 sequence (DNA): TGTGCCAGTACGGCAGGGGGCTCTGGCTACACCTTC. Its translation is CASTAGGSGYTF.

The chain recombines TRBV28 with TRBJ2-7, with D maybe TRBD2 (7 bases). Germline loops: CDR1 MDHEN, CDR2 SYDVKM. Trimming removed 7 bases from V and 5 bases from J, with 18 bases in between. This CDR3 contains 14 residues. The CDR3 coding sequence is TGTGCCAGCATGTTGGCGGGGGCCTCTCACGAGCAGTACTTC. As protein: CASMLAGASHEQYF.

Of note for this clone: The sample contains more than one DNA sequence encoding this CDR3. The chain employs TRBV10-3 and TRBJ2-3; TRBD1 matches 10 bases. The CDR3 consists of 15 residues. Germline V gene sequence: CDR1 ENHRY, CDR2 SYGVKD. V was clipped by 6 bases and J by 3 bases; unmatched bases: 6. As DNA, the CDR3 is TGTGCCATCAGATCGACGGGACAGGGGACAGATACGCAGTATTTT. Translated, it gives CAIRSTGQGTDTQYF.

This clone was observed once. The chain carries TRBV6-1 and TRBJ2-3, with D possibly being TRBD1 (6 bases). Trimming shortened V by 10 bases and J by 2 bases, and 16 bases separated the two germline ends. The CDR3 is 14 residues long. CDR1 and CDR2 (germline): MNHNS, SASEGT. CDR3 in DNA: TGTGCCACCTTACAGGGCCAACCCACAGATACGCAGTATTTT. Its protein product is CATLQGQPTDTQYF.

The CDR3 DNA reads TGTGCCAGCAGTTTATTCGGGAGCTCCTACGAGCAGTACTTC. Translation gives CASSLFGSSYEQYF. This chain connects TRBV28 to TRBJ2-7; D perhaps matches TRBD2 (6 bases). V was shortened by 1 base and J by 0 bases, with 7 bases between the two germline ends. CDR3 size: 14 residues. Germline V lookup: CDR1 MDHEN, CDR2 SYDVKM.

The J gene is TRBJ2-4, the V gene TRBV11-2; a possible D gene is TRBD2 (6 bases). With 5 bases removed from V and 0 bases from J, the gap between germline ends came to 8 bases. This CDR3 is 14 amino acids long. Germline CDR1 SGHAT, CDR2 FQNNGV. CDR3 sequence reads: CASSRAGAKNIQYF. Written as DNA, the CDR3 is TGTGCCAGCAGCCGAGCGGGAGCCAAAAACATTCAGTACTTC.

This sequence joins TRBV7-2 and TRBJ2-2; 12 bases are a match to TRBD1. V shed 5 bases and J 7 bases; nucleotides not matched to a gene: 5. The CDR3 runs to 15 residues. The germline gives CDR1 SGHTA, CDR2 FQGNSA. CDR3: CASSLGTGGHGELFF. The CDR3 coding sequence is TGTGCCAGCAGCCTCGGGACAGGGGGCCACGGGGAGCTGTTTTTT.

The chain employs TRBV4-1 and TRBJ2-7; TRBD1 matches 8 bases. Germline V CDR1 and CDR2: MGHRA, YSYEKL. The CDR3 covers 17 residues. V was pared by 4 bases and J by 8 bases, with 19 bases of the junction left unmatched. The CDR3 reads CASSPLVGDRGGGKQYF. The CDR3 DNA reads TGCGCCAGCAGCCCGCTAGTCGGAGACAGGGGCGGCGGGAAGCAGTACTTC.

The chain is built from TRBV5-1 and TRBJ1-4; a possible D gene is TRBD1 (6 bases). CDR1 and CDR2 from the germline V gene are SGHRS and YFSETQ. V was clipped by 4 bases and J by 5 bases, with 15 bases between them. The CDR3 is 15 residues long. CDR3 DNA: TGCGCCAGCAGCGGCTCCGGGACACAAAATGAAAAACTGTTTTTT. Its protein is CASSGSGTQNEKLFF. Based on the CDR3 plus reference TRBV5-1 and TRBJ1-4, the full variable domain is KAGVTQTPRYLIKTRGQQVTLSCSPISGHRSVSWYQQTPGQGLQFLFEYFSETQRNKGNFPGRFSGRQFSNSRSEMNVSTLELGDSALYLCASSGSGTQNEKLFFGSGTQLSVL.

The chain links TRBV15 to TRBJ1-1; 9 bases align to TRBD1. This CDR3 is 15 amino acids long. Per germline, CDR1 LNHNV and CDR2 YYDKDF (reference sequence). The trim removed 3 bases at V and 5 bases at J, leaving 7 bases unmatched. Here the CDR3 DNA reads TGTGCCACCAGCAGGGCCGGGACAGGGAAAACTGAAGCTTTCTTT. Protein product: CATSRAGTGKTEAFF.

The V and J genes are TRBV5-6 and TRBJ1-2; the D gene is possibly TRBD1 (6 bases). Germline CDR1 is SGHDT and CDR2 is YYEEEE. Between the trimmed V and J ends, which lost 3 bases and 7 bases, there was a span of 19 bases. The CDR3 covers 15 residues. The CDR3 is CASSSIAGDSSGYTF. CDR3 nucleotides: TGTGCCAGCAGCTCAATCGCAGGGGATTCGTCTGGCTACACCTTC. The whole variable domain, filled in from reference TRBV5-6 and TRBJ1-2, reads DAGVTQSPTHLIKTRGQQVTLRCSPKSGHDTVSWYQQALGQGPQFIFQYYEEEERQRGNFPDRFSGHQFPNYSSELNVNALLLGDSALYLCASSSIAGDSSGYTFGSGTRLTVV.

This clone was picked up a small number of times. The CDR3 DNA reads TGCGCCAGCAGCCAAACGGATTCACCCCTCCACTTT. Encoded protein: CASSQTDSPLHF. The chain links TRBV4-3 to TRBJ1-6, with D unclear. The length of the CDR3 is 12 residues. CDR1 LGHNA and CDR2 YSLEER come from the germline V gene. The ends were cut back, 2 bases at V and 8 bases at J, with 4 bases in the middle.

The J gene is TRBJ1-3, the V gene TRBV30, with a tentative D call TRBD1 (6 bases). Trimming stripped 8 bases from V and 3 bases from J, with 17 bases between. The germline CDR1 and CDR2 sequences are GTSNPN and SVGIG (reference sequence). The CDR3 totals 14 residues. The CDR3, as DNA: TGTGCCGCACAGACAGGAGGTCTTGGAAACACCATATATTTT. Translation: CAAQTGGLGNTIYF. Full variable domain (outside the CDR3, taken from reference TRBV30 and TRBJ1-3): SQTIHQWPATLVQPVGSPLSLECTVEGTSNPNLYWYRQAAGRGLQLLFYSVGIGQISSEVPQNLSASRPQDRQFILSSKKLLLSDSGFYLCAAQTGGLGNTIYFGEGSWLTVV.

A single count supports this clone. The chain links TRBV5-1 to TRBJ2-3; weak D call: TRBD2 (7 bases). The V gene lost 0 bases and the J gene lost 2 bases, with 16 bases spanning the gap. Germline-derived CDR1 and CDR2 are SGHRS and YFSETQ. This CDR3 is built from 17 residues. The CDR3 region has the DNA TGCGCCAGCAGCTTGGGAGGTTGGGCGGGGGCCACAGATACGCAGTATTTT. Translated: CASSLGGWAGATDTQYF.

The gene calls are TRBV2 and TRBJ2-7; 12 nucleotides align to TRBD2. The CDR3 loop spans 14 amino acids. Germline CDR1 SNHLY, CDR2 FYNNEI. Germline trimming cut 6 bases from V and 4 bases from J; bases unmatched to any gene: 4. The CDR3 bases are TGTGCCAGCAGGCCCGGGACTAGCGGGTACGAGCAGTACTTC. This sequence encodes CASRPGTSGYEQYF.

The rearrangement uses TRBV7-3 and TRBJ2-3; either TRBD1 or TRBD2 may supply D (6 bases each). The CDR3 contains 12 residues. Trimming took off 5 bases at V and 4 bases at J, with 7 bases between the two ends. The V gene's germline CDR1 is SGHTA and CDR2 FQGTGA. In nucleotides, the CDR3 is TGTGCCAGCAGCAGGGGGGCAGATACGCAGTATTTT. It is translated as CASSRGADTQYF.

V and J are TRBV7-2 and TRBJ2-5; D remains ambiguous. The CDR3 runs 13 residues. Trimming stripped 2 bases from V and 1 base from J, with 5 bases between. CDR1 is SGHTA, CDR2 FQGNSA, per germline. The CDR3 region is CASSLLIQETQYF. DNA for the CDR3: TGTGCCAGCAGCTTATTAATCCAAGAGACCCAGTACTTC. The full variable domain, its missing parts supplied by reference TRBV7-2 and TRBJ2-5, is GAGVSQSPSNKVTEKGKDVELRCDPISGHTALYWYRQSLGQGLEFLIYFQGNSAPDKSGLPSDRFSAERTGGSVSTLTIQRTQQEDSAVYLCASSLLIQETQYFGPGTRLLVL.